This record looks at one T cell receptor beta chain sequence and its context. Its antigen is unknown. This entry is derived from a study of shared clonotypes between healthy human individuals. V shed 0 bases, J shed 1 base, and the junction held 3 bases outside the gene matches. The CDR3 covers 15 residues. The germline V gene encodes CDR1 SGDLS and CDR2 YYNGEE. Overall study results and limits: With few donors, the genetic and exposure-history diversity represented was limited. Non-shared clonotypes showed lower generation probabilities than clonotypes common to all four donors. Sampling was confined to blood; repertoires within tissues likely differ.

This was a deep-level run. The data were produced by immunoSEQ multiplex PCR, yet TCRdb's version contains in-frame clones alone and is incomplete. This sample has around 1.5 million clones; 95% to 99% occur once, and the top ten carry 0.4% to 0.55%. The chain has TRBV9 and TRBJ2-7; 8 bases are a match to TRBD2. The receptor was isolated from a man aged 30 to 39 in good health. Sequenced input: naive CD4+ T cells sorted from blood. Noted subset: CD45RA+ positively selected. DNA for the CDR3: TGTGCCAGCAGCGTAGACAGCGGGAGATCCTACGAGCAGTACTTC. Protein product: CASSVDSGRSYEQYF.